The source of this T cell receptor beta chain is a study of T-cell memory formation after mild COVID-19. This clonotype was seen a handful of times. Its antigen is still unknown. General study points: Clones that contracted from day 15 to 85 had balanced CD4/CD8; later expanders were CD4+ biased.

Trimming took 5 bases from V and 0 from J; bases not matched to a gene: 4. The CDR3 has 14 amino acids. In germline, CDR1 is SGHRS, CDR2 YFSETQ. TCRdb analysed the 5' RACE reads with MiXCR anew, one entry per CDR3 protein. The sample lists 350,000 to 450,000 distinct CDR3 sequences, more than 20% occurring once. Sequencing was performed on PBMCs or a T cell subset sorted from them (not recorded which). The clonotype comes from an adult woman who had mild COVID-19 (a few samples of this study predate the infection). Cell type and time point are not known. The chain couples TRBV5-1 to TRBJ2-7, with 8 bases aligning to TRBD1. In DNA, the CDR3 is TGCGCCAGCAGAACAGGGGGTCCCTCCTACGAGCAGTACTTC. This translates into CASRTGGPSYEQYF.